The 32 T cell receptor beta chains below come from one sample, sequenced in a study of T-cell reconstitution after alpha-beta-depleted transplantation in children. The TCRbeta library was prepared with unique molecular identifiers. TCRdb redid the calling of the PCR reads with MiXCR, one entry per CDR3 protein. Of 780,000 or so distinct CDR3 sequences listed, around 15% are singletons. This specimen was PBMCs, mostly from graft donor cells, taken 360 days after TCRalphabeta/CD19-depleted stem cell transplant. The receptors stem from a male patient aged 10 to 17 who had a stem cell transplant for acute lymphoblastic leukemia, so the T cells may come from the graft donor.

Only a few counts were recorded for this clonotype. The CDR3 bases are TGTGCCAGCAGTTTCCGACAGGGTAAAGGAACTAGGGGTTTCAAGGAGGTCTACGAGCAGTACTTC. The encoded protein is CASSFRQGKGTRGFKEVYEQYF. The genes are TRBV12-3 or TRBV12-4 and TRBJ2-7, with 7 bases fitting TRBD1. The CDR3 sequence is 22 residues long. J lost 3 bases, V lost 3 bases, and 29 bases had no gene match.

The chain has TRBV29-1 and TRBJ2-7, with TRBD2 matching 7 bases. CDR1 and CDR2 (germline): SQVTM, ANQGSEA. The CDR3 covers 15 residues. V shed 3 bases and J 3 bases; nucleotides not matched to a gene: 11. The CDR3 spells CSVDGASGIDYEQYF. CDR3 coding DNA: TGCAGCGTTGATGGGGCTAGCGGAATTGACTACGAGCAGTACTTC.

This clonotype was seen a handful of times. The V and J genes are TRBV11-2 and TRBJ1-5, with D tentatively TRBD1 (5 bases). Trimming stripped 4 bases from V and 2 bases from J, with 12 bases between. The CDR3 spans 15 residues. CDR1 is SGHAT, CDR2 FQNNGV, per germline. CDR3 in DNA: TGTGCCAGCAGCTGGGGGGATGTGGGCAATCAGCCCCAGCATTTT. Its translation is CASSWGDVGNQPQHF.

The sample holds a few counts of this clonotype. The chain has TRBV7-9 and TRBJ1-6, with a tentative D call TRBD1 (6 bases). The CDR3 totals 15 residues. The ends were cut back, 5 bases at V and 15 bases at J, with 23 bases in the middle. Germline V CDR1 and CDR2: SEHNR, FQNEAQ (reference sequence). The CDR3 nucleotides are TGTGCCAGCAGCGCACGGGACACCACCGGGGCGCGCCTCCACTTT. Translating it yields CASSARDTTGARLHF.

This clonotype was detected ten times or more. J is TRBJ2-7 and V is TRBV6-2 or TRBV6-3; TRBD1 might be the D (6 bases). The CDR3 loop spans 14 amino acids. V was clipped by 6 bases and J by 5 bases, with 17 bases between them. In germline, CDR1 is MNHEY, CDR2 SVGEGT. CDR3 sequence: CASSNVWGRDEQYF. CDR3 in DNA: TGTGCCAGCAGCAACGTGTGGGGGCGGGACGAGCAGTACTTC.

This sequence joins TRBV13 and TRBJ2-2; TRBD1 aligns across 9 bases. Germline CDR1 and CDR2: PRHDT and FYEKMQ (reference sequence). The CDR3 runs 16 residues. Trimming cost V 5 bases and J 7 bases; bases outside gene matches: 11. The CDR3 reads CASSDRDRALIGELFF. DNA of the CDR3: TGTGCCAGCAGCGACCGGGACAGGGCGTTGATCGGGGAGCTGTTTTTT.

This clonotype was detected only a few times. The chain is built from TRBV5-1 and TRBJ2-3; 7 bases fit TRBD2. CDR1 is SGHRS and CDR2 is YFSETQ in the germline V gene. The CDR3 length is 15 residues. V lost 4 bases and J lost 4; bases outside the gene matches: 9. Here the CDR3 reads CASSTGTTGADTQYF. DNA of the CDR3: TGCGCCAGCAGCACCGGGACTACCGGGGCAGATACGCAGTATTTT.

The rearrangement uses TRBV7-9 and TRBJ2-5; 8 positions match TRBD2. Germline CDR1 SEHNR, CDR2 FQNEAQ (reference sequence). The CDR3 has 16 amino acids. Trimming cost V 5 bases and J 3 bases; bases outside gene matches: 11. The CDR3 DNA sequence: TGTGCCAGCAGCAAGGGACTAGGGGGAATAGAAGAGACCCAGTACTTC. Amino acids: CASSKGLGGIEETQYF.

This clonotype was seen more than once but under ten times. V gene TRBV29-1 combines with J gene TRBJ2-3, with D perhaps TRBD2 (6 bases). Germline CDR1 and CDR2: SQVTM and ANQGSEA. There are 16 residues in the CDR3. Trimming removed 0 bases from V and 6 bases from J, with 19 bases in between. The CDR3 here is CSVEDRRLEPPDTQYF. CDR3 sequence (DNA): TGCAGCGTTGAAGATCGGAGACTAGAGCCCCCCGATACGCAGTATTTT.

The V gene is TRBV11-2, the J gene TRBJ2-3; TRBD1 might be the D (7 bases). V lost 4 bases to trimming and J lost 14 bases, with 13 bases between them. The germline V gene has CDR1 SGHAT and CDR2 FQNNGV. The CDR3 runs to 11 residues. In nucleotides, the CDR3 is TGTGCCAGCAGCTCAAGGAGGGGGCGGTATTTT. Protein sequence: CASSSRRGRYF.

CDR3 nucleotide sequence: TGTGCCAGCAGTTCTCCAGGATCCTACAATGAGCAGTTCTTC. Translated: CASSSPGSYNEQFF. The chain joins TRBV12-3 or TRBV12-4 to TRBJ2-1; D is unclear. Trimming removed 4 bases at V and 1 base at J, with 8 bases between. The CDR3 sequence is 14 residues long.

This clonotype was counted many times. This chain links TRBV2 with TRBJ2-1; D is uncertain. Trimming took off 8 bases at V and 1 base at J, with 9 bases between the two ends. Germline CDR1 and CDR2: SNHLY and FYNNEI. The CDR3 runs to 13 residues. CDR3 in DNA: TGTGCCAGCCAAGCAGGATCCTACAATGAGCAGTTCTTC. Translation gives CASQAGSYNEQFF.

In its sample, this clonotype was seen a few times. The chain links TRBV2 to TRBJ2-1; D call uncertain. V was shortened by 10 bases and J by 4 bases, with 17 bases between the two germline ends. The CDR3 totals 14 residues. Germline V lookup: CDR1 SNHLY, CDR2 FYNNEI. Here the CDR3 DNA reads TGTGCCACCAACATGGGCCGATCGTACAATGAGCAGTTCTTC. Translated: CATNMGRSYNEQFF.

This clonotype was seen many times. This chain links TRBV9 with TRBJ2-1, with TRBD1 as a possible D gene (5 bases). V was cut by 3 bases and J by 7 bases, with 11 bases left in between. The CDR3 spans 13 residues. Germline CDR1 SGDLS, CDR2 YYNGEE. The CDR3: CASSAQGVNEQFF. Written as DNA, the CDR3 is TGTGCCAGCAGCGCTCAGGGTGTAAATGAGCAGTTCTTC.

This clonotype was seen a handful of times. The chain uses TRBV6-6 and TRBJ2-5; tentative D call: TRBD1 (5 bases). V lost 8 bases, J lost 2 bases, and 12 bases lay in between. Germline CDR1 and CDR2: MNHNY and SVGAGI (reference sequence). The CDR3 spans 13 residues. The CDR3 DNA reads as TGTGCCAGCTATGCAGGGAAGCAAGAGACCCAGTACTTC. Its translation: CASYAGKQETQYF.

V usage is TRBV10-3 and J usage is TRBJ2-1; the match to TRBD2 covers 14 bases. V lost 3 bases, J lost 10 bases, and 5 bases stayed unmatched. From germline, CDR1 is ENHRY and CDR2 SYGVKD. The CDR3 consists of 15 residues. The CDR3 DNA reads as TGTGCCATCAGTGAACCGGGACTAGCGGGAGAGGAGCAGTTCTTC. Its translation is CAISEPGLAGEEQFF.

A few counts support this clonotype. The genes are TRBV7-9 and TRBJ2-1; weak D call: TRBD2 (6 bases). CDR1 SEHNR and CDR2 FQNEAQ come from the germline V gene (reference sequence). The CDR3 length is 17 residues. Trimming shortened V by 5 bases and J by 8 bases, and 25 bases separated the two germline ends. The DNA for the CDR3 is TGTGCCAGCAGCCCTAATCCCGGGACTCCCGTGAAGGATGAGCAGTTCTTC. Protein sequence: CASSPNPGTPVKDEQFF.

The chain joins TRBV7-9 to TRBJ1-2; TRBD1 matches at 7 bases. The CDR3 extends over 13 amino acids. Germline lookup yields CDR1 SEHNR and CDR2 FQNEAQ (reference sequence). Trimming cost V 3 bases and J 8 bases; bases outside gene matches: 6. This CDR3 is CASSFAGQTGYTF. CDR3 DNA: TGTGCCAGCAGCTTCGCGGGACAGACGGGCTACACCTTC.

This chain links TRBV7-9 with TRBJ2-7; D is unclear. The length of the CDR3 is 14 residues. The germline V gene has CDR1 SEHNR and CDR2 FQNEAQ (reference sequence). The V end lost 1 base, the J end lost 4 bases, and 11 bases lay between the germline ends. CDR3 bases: TGTGCCAGCAGCTTAGATTTTTGGGAATACGAGCAGTACTTC. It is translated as CASSLDFWEYEQYF.

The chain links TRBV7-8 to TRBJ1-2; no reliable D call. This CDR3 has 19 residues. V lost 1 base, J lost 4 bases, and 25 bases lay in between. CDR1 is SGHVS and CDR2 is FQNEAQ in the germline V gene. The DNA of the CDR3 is TGTGCCAGCAGCTTAGGTCGCGTCGCCAGGATCCCAGGCCTCTATGGCTACACCTTC. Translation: CASSLGRVARIPGLYGYTF.

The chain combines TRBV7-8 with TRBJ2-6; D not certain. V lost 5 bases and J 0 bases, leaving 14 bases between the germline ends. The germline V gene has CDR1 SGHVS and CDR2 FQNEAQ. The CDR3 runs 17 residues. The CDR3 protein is CASSPALGSSGANVLTF. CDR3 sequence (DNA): TGTGCCAGCAGCCCAGCGTTGGGCAGCTCTGGGGCCAACGTCCTGACTTTC. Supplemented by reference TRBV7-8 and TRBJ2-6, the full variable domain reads GAGVSQSPRYKVAKRGQDVALRCDPISGHVSLFWYQQALGQGPEFLTYFQNEAQLDKSGLPSDRFFAERPEGSVSTLKIQRTQQEDSAVYLCASSPALGSSGANVLTFGAGSRLTVL.

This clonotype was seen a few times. CDR3 loop: CASSRRDPEETQYF. Written as DNA, the CDR3 is TGTGCCAGCAGCCGAAGGGACCCCGAGGAGACCCAGTACTTC. The chain is built from TRBV3-1 and TRBJ2-5, with D tentatively TRBD1 or TRBD2 (5 bases each). The length of the CDR3 is 14 residues. Per the germline V gene, CDR1 is LGHDT and CDR2 is YNNKEL (reference sequence). Trimming removed 4 bases at V and 5 bases at J, with 14 bases between.

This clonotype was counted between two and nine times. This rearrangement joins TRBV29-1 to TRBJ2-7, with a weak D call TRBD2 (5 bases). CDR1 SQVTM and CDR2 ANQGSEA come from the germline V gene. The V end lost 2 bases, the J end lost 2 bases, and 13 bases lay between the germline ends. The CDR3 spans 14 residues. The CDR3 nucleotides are TGCAGCGTTGAATTCCCGGGATACACCTACGAGCAGTACTTC. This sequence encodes CSVEFPGYTYEQYF.

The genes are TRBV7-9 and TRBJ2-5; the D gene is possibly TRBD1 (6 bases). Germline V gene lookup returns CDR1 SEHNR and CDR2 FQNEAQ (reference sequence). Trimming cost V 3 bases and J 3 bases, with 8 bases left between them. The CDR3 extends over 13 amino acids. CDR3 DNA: TGTGCCAGCAGCTTGAACAGGGAAGAGACCCAGTACTTC. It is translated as CASSLNREETQYF. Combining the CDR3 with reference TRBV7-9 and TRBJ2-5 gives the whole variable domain DTGVSQNPRHKITKRGQNVTFRCDPISEHNRLYWYRQTLGQGPEFLTYFQNEAQLEKSRLLSDRFSAERPKGSFSTLEIQRTEQGDSAMYLCASSLNREETQYFGPGTRLLVL.

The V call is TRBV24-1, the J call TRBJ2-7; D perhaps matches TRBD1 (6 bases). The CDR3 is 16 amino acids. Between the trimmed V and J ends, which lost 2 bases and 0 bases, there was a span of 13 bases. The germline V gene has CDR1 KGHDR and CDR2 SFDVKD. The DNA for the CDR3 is TGTGCCACCAGTGATTGGGTACAGGGAAGCTCCTACGAGCAGTACTTC. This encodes CATSDWVQGSSYEQYF.

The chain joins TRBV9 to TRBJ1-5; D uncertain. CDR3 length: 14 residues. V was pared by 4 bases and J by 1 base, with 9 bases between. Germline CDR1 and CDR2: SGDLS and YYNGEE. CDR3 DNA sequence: TGTGCCAGCAGCCCGTATGGGAGCAATCAGCCCCAGCATTTT. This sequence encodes CASSPYGSNQPQHF.

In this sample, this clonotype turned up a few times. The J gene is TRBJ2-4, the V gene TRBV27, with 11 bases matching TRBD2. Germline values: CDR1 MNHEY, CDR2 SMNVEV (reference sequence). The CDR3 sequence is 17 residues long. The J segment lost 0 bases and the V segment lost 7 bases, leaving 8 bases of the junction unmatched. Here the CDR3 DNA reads TGTGCCAGCACCAAGACTAGCGGGACCCTAGCCAAAAACATTCAGTACTTC. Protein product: CASTKTSGTLAKNIQYF.

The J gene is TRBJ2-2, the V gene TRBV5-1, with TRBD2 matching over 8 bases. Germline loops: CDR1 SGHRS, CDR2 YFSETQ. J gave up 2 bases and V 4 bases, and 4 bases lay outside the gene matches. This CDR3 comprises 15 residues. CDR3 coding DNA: TGCGCCAGCAGCATTAGCGGGGTAAACACCGGGGAGCTGTTTTTT. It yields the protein CASSISGVNTGELFF.

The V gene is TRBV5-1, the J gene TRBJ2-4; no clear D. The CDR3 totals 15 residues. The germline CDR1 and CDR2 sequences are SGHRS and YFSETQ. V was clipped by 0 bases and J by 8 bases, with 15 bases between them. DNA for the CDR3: TGCGCCAGCAGCTTGGGTCCGGGTTGGTTAGACATTCAGTACTTC. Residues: CASSLGPGWLDIQYF.

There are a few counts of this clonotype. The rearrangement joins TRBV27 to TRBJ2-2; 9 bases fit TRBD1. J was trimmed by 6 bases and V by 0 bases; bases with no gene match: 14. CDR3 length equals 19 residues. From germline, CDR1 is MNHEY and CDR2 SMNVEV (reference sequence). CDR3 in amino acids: CASSLSSVFGGQGAGELFF. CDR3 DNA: TGTGCCAGCAGTTTATCCTCGGTATTCGGGGGACAGGGAGCCGGGGAGCTGTTTTTT.

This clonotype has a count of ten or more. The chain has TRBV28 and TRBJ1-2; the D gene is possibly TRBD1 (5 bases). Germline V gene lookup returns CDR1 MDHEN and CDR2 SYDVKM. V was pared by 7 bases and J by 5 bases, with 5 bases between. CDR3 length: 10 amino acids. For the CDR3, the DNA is TGTGCCAGCACAGGGTATGGCTACACCTTC. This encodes CASTGYGYTF.

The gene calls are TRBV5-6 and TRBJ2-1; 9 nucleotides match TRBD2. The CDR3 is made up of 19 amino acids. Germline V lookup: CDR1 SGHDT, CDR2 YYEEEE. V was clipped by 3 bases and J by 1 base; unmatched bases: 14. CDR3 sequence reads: CASSWRSSGIGFSYNEQFF. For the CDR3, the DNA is TGTGCCAGCAGCTGGAGGTCTAGCGGGATTGGGTTTTCCTACAATGAGCAGTTCTTC.